The 10 T cell receptor beta chains below were found in one sample sequenced in a study of human T cells and chemical hapten exposure. TCRdb independently ran MiXCR on the RACE reads; one entry per CDR3 protein. The repertoire includes around 300,000 distinct CDR3 sequences, around 5.5% of them detected once, and around 8.6% sits in the top ten. Time point reported: pre-sensitization, week 0. The sample's treatment: therapeutic diphenylcyclopropenone sensitization with weekly scalp DPC. The material was whole blood, obtained in connection with sensitization to the hapten diphenylcyclopropenone (DPC). These receptors came from a woman aged 18-29 years with alopecia areata. Some clones in this sample may be carry-over from other donors' samples.

The table lists this clonotype with a few counts. V and J are TRBV6-4 and TRBJ2-6, with unresolved D. This CDR3 comprises 15 residues. Per the germline V gene, CDR1 is MRHNA and CDR2 is SNTAGT. V was trimmed by 2 bases and J by 1 base, leaving 6 bases between them. This chain's CDR3 is CASSDGLSGANVLTF. CDR3 bases: TGTGCCAGCAGTGACGGGCTGTCTGGGGCCAACGTCCTGACTTTC.

V is TRBV20-1 and J is TRBJ2-4; 10 bases agree with TRBD1. The CDR3 extends over 13 amino acids. Trimming at V came to 6 bases and at J to 7 bases, leaving 6 bases not matched to a gene. The germline V gene has CDR1 DFQATT and CDR2 SNEGSKA (reference sequence). DNA of the CDR3: TGCAGTGCCGTGACAGGGGGCAGGAACATTCAGTACTTC. Translated, it gives CSAVTGGRNIQYF.

At least ten counts were recorded for this clonotype. This rearrangement joins TRBV5-1 to TRBJ1-6; tentative D call: TRBD1 (6 bases). The length of the CDR3 is 14 residues. V was shortened by 5 bases and J by 7 bases, with 13 bases between the two germline ends. From germline, CDR1 is SGHRS and CDR2 YFSETQ. The CDR3 DNA reads TGCGCCAGCAGAGACTGGACAGCAAATTCACCCCTCCACTTT. It encodes CASRDWTANSPLHF. The whole variable domain, filled in from reference TRBV5-1 and TRBJ1-6, reads KAGVTQTPRYLIKTRGQQVTLSCSPISGHRSVSWYQQTPGQGLQFLFEYFSETQRNKGNFPGRFSGRQFSNSRSEMNVSTLELGDSALYLCASRDWTANSPLHFGNGTRLTVT.

This clonotype was observed at least ten times. This chain joins TRBV6-1 and TRBJ2-5; no definite D call. CDR1 and CDR2 from the germline V gene are MNHNS and SASEGT. The germline V and J ends were trimmed by 3 bases and 7 bases, with 15 bases remaining between them. This CDR3 is built from 14 residues. Written as DNA, the CDR3 is TGTGCCAGCAGTGAGACAAACGCGGCCGGGACCCAGTACTTC. Protein product: CASSETNAAGTQYF.

This clonotype occurred a few times. The chain links TRBV10-3 to TRBJ2-7, with TRBD2 matching over 8 bases. Germline lookup yields CDR1 ENHRY and CDR2 SYGVKD. The V and J ends lost 0 bases and 6 bases, in that order; junction bases with no gene match: 4. The CDR3 has 14 amino acids. The CDR3 protein is CAISESGTRPEQYF. DNA for the CDR3: TGTGCCATCAGTGAGTCCGGGACTAGGCCCGAGCAGTACTTC.

Many counts were recorded for this clonotype. V is TRBV20-1 and J is TRBJ2-3, with 7 positions matching TRBD2. The CDR3 covers 15 residues. The germline V gene encodes CDR1 DFQATT and CDR2 SNEGSKA (reference sequence). With V trimmed by 1 base and J by 0 bases, 4 bases remained unmatched. The chain's CDR3 is CSARVLRGSTDTQYF. CDR3 DNA sequence: TGCAGTGCTAGAGTTCTGCGGGGGAGCACAGATACGCAGTATTTT.

The chain is built from TRBV6-1 and TRBJ1-1; a weak D match, TRBD1 (6 bases). CDR1 MNHNS and CDR2 SASEGT come from the germline V gene. The CDR3 spans 18 residues. Trimming removed 9 bases from V and 2 bases from J, with 28 bases in between. Written as DNA, the CDR3 is TGTGCCAGATGTGGGGTTTTGGGGGGCTCCCCTCGAAACACTGAAGCTTTCTTT. Translating gives CARCGVLGGSPRNTEAFF.

This chain uses TRBV18 with TRBJ1-5; 8 nucleotides agree with TRBD1. CDR1 is KGHSH and CDR2 is LQKENI in the germline V gene. The J segment lost 2 bases and the V segment lost 3 bases, leaving 6 bases of the junction unmatched. This CDR3 is 16 amino acids long. As DNA, the CDR3 is TGTGCCAGCTCACCTCAGACAGGGGATCGCAATCAGCCCCAGCATTTT. This translates into CASSPQTGDRNQPQHF.

This clonotype was detected only a few times. This chain joins TRBV6-2 or TRBV6-3 and TRBJ1-5; D gene ambiguous. CDR3 length: 15 residues. Trimming removed 2 bases at V and 0 bases at J, with 8 bases between. The germline V gene has CDR1 MNHEY and CDR2 SVGEGT. CDR3 nucleotides: TGTGCCAGCAGTTACGGGATGCATAGCAATCAGCCCCAGCATTTT. Its protein product is CASSYGMHSNQPQHF.

This clonotype was found a few times. This chain uses TRBV6-6 with TRBJ2-6, with 7 bases matching TRBD1. V lost 2 bases to trimming and J lost 2 bases; unmatched junction nucleotides: 3. Germline V gene sequence: CDR1 MNHNY, CDR2 SVGAGI (reference sequence). The CDR3 is 16 residues long. The CDR3: CASSYPTGAGANVLTF. The DNA of the CDR3 is TGTGCCAGCAGTTACCCTACAGGGGCTGGGGCCAACGTCCTGACTTTC.